The present T cell receptor (beta chain) was sequenced within a study of technical replicates of blood from a few donors. Profiled with immunoSEQ multiplex PCR; TCRdb holds only in-frame clones, not every one. The sample gives 77,000 or so clones, 80% to 95% of which show up once; roughly 0.41% is in the top ten. The CDR3 totals 16 residues. Between the trimmed V and J ends, which lost 5 bases and 0 bases, there was a span of 14 bases. Germline lookup yields CDR1 SGHTA and CDR2 FQGNSA. Sample: T cells isolated from PBMCs. This sequence was found in a human donor in good health. The genes are TRBV7-2 and TRBJ1-3; no clear D gene. For the CDR3, the DNA is TGTGCCAGCAGCCCGCCAGACATTCGCTCTGGAAACACCATATATTTT. Protein: CASSPPDIRSGNTIYF. The full variable domain, its missing parts supplied by reference TRBV7-2 and TRBJ1-3, is GAGVSQSPSNKVTEKGKDVELRCDPISGHTALYWYRQSLGQGLEFLIYFQGNSAPDKSGLPSDRFSAERTGGSVSTLTIQRTQQEDSAVYLCASSPPDIRSGNTIYFGEGSWLTVV.